Presented here are 14 T cell receptor beta chains from one specimen sequenced in a study of cytomegalovirus exposure and HLA in healthy donors. This PCR relied on a set of 60 Vbeta primers and 13 Jbeta primers. Produced via immunoSEQ multiplex PCR; TCRdb's table is partial and in-frame only. Of 200,000 or so clones listed, 87% are singletons. Specimen: PBMCs. These receptors all come from a man aged 25 to 40 in good health and CMV-seronegative.

The gene calls are TRBV6-5 and TRBJ2-7; TRBD2 matches 12 bases. This CDR3 contains 15 residues. Germline V gives CDR1 MNHEY, CDR2 SVGAGI. After removal of 7 bases from V and 2 bases from J, the junction contained 6 bases not matched to a gene. This chain's CDR3 is CASITLAGGTYEQYF. The CDR3 region has the DNA TGTGCCAGCATCACGCTAGCGGGGGGGACCTACGAGCAGTACTTC.

The genes are TRBV19 and TRBJ1-3; D is possibly TRBD1 (5 bases). This CDR3 is built from 15 residues. The V and J ends lost 7 bases and 2 bases respectively, with 15 bases between them. Per the germline V gene, CDR1 is LNHDA and CDR2 is SQIVND (reference sequence). The CDR3 sequence: CASKLRDTAGNTIYF. For the CDR3, the DNA is TGTGCCAGTAAACTCAGGGATACGGCTGGAAACACCATATATTTT.

V is TRBV30 and J is TRBJ2-1, with D tentatively TRBD2 (5 bases). V dropped 4 bases and J dropped 3 bases, with 13 bases sitting between them. The length of the CDR3 is 14 residues. Germline V CDR1 and CDR2: GTSNPN, SVGIG (reference sequence). CDR3 DNA: TGTGCCTGGAATATCGGGGTGAGCTACAATGAGCAGTTCTTC. It translates to CAWNIGVSYNEQFF.

The rearrangement joins TRBV5-6 to TRBJ2-5; D unresolved. This CDR3 spans 16 amino acids. Trimming removed 1 base at V and 4 bases at J, with 17 bases between. The germline V gene has CDR1 SGHDT and CDR2 YYEEEE. DNA of the CDR3: TGTGCCAGCAGCTTGCTGTCAGTACCTAGACGAGAGACCCAGTACTTC. Its protein product is CASSLLSVPRRETQYF.

This rearrangement joins TRBV4-3 to TRBJ1-1, with D possibly TRBD1 on 5 matching bases. Germline assignment: CDR1 LGHNA and CDR2 YSLEER. Trimming took off 3 bases at V and 0 bases at J, with 14 bases between the two ends. The CDR3 spans 16 residues. In DNA, the CDR3 is TGCGCCAGCAGCCATTACCTGGGGGGGGTGAACACTGAAGCTTTCTTT. It codes for CASSHYLGGVNTEAFF.

V and J are TRBV4-1 and TRBJ2-7; 9 nucleotides agree with TRBD1. This CDR3 comprises 14 residues. Germline assignment: CDR1 MGHRA and CDR2 YSYEKL. V shed 3 bases and J 6 bases; nucleotides not matched to a gene: 6. The CDR3 DNA reads TGCGCCAGCAGCCACCAGGGACAGGGTTTCGAGCAGTACTTC. This codes for CASSHQGQGFEQYF.

In the case of this clone: One end of the junction is discordant with germline, which a read error may explain. V and J are TRBV29-1 and TRBJ2-2, with 12 nucleotides matching TRBD2. The CDR3 length is 15 residues. Germline loops: CDR1 SQVTM, CDR2 ANQGSEA. CDR3 sequence reads: CSGRRTSGNTGELLF. The CDR3 DNA is TGCAGCGGCCGACGGACTAGCGGGAACACCGGGGAGCTGCTTTTT.

The gene calls are TRBV2 and TRBJ2-3, with 14 bases matching TRBD2. Germline CDR1 and CDR2: SNHLY and FYNNEI. The V and J ends lost 4 bases and 4 bases, in that order; junction bases with no gene match: 1. This CDR3 has 15 amino acids. The DNA of the CDR3 is TGTGCCAGCAGTGGGGGACTAGCGGGAGCAGATACGCAGTATTTT. This codes for CASSGGLAGADTQYF.

About this clone itself: An end of the junction differs from the germline gene, which may be a read error. This chain connects TRBV7-9 to TRBJ1-2; possible D gene TRBD1, 5 bases. The CDR3 runs to 15 residues. Per the germline V gene, CDR1 is SEHNR and CDR2 is FQNEAQ (reference sequence). The CDR3: CSSSHTLGGTDGYTF. The DNA of the CDR3 is TGTTCCAGCAGCCACACCCTGGGGGGTACGGATGGCTACACCTTC.

This chain links TRBV6-5 with TRBJ2-5, with D perhaps matching TRBD1 (5 bases). The CDR3 is made up of 15 amino acids. Germline loops: CDR1 MNHEY, CDR2 SVGAGI. With 1 base removed from V and 3 bases from J, the gap between germline ends came to 12 bases. The CDR3, as DNA: TGTGCCAGCAGTTACTTAGACAGCAACAAAGAGACCCAGTACTTC. Amino acids: CASSYLDSNKETQYF.

This chain uses TRBV2 with TRBJ1-4; the D is unclear. Trimming took off 6 bases at V and 7 bases at J, with 18 bases between the two ends. The CDR3 spans 15 residues. Germline V CDR1 and CDR2: SNHLY, FYNNEI. CDR3 sequence: CASRPASGRAEKLFF. The CDR3 DNA reads TGTGCCAGCAGACCGGCGAGCGGGCGTGCTGAAAAACTGTTTTTT.

The chain couples TRBV27 to TRBJ2-1; 9 nucleotides agree with TRBD2. Per germline, CDR1 MNHEY and CDR2 SMNVEV (reference sequence). The CDR3 loop spans 16 amino acids. V was pared by 6 bases and J by 5 bases, with 11 bases of the junction left unmatched. The CDR3, as DNA: TGTGCCAGCAGAATCTCCCGACTAGCGGCTAACAATGAGCAGTTCTTC. Amino acids: CASRISRLAANNEQFF.

The V gene is TRBV5-1, the J gene TRBJ2-5, with 10 bases fitting TRBD2. The J segment lost 3 bases and the V segment lost 6 bases, leaving 8 bases of the junction unmatched. The CDR3 is 15 residues long. Germline V gives CDR1 SGHRS, CDR2 YFSETQ. The CDR3 here is CASTSLGTSEETQYF. In DNA form, the CDR3 reads TGCGCCAGCACCTCCCTTGGGACTAGCGAAGAGACCCAGTACTTC.

Concerning this clone itself: This CDR3 is also generated by other DNA sequences in the sample. The chain links TRBV18 to TRBJ1-5, with TRBD1 matching 9 bases. CDR1 is KGHSH, CDR2 LQKENI, per germline. This CDR3 region has 14 residues. J gave up 7 bases and V 3 bases, and 4 bases lay outside the gene matches. DNA of the CDR3: TGTGCCAGCTCACCGGGACAGGGAGAACAGCCCCAGCATTTT. Its translation is CASSPGQGEQPQHF.